This T cell receptor beta chain appears in the sequencing data of a study of cytotoxic CD8 clonotypes in ibrutinib-treated CLL. The protocol was immunoSEQ multiplex PCR, while the TCRdb copy is restricted to in-frame clones and leaves out a portion. The sample has roughly 110,000 clones; 55% to 75% are singletons. The CDR3 covers 14 residues. The V gene's germline CDR1 is SGDLS and CDR2 YYNGEE. V lost 2 bases and J lost 8; bases outside the gene matches: 4. This sequence joins TRBV9 and TRBJ1-4; 9 bases match TRBD1. The source is a human donor with chronic lymphocytic leukemia. Material: PBMCs, obtained after 24 months of ibrutinib treatment. CDR3 region: CASSVSGTGEKLFF. The CDR3 region has the DNA TGTGCCAGCAGCGTTTCCGGGACAGGGGAAAAACTGTTTTTT. Looking up the rest from reference TRBV9 and TRBJ1-4 gives the full variable domain: DSGVTQTPKHLITATGQRVTLRCSPRSGDLSVYWYQQSLDQGLQFLIQYYNGEERAKGNILERFSAQQFPDLHSELNLSSLELGDSALYFCASSVSGTGEKLFFGSGTQLSVL.